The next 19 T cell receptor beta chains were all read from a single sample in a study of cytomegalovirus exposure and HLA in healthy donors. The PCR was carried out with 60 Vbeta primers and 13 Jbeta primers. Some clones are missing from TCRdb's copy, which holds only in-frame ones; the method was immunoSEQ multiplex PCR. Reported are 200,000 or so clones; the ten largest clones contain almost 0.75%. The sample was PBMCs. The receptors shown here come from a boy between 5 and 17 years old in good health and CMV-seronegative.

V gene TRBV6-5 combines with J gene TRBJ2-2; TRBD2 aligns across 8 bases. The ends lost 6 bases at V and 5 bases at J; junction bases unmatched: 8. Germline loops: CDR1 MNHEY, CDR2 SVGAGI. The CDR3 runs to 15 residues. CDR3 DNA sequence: TGTGCCAGCAGCCCCGGGGGGGCGGGTACCGGGGAGCTGTTTTTT. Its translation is CASSPGGAGTGELFF.

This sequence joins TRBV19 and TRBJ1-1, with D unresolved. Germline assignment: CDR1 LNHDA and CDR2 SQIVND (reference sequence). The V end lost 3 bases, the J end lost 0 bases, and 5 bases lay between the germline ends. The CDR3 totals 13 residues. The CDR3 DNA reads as TGTGCCAGTAGTATTGTAGTGAACACTGAAGCTTTCTTT. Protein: CASSIVVNTEAFF.

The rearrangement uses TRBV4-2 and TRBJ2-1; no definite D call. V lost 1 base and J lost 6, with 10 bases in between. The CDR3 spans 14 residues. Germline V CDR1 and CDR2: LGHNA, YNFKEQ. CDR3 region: CASSQGASGNEQFF. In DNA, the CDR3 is TGTGCCAGCAGCCAAGGGGCCTCCGGCAATGAGCAGTTCTTC.

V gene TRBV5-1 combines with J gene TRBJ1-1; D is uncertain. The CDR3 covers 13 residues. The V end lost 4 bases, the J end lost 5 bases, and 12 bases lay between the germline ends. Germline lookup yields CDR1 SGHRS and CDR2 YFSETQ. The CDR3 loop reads CASSPHSGTEAFF. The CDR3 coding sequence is TGCGCCAGCAGCCCCCACAGTGGGACTGAAGCTTTCTTT.

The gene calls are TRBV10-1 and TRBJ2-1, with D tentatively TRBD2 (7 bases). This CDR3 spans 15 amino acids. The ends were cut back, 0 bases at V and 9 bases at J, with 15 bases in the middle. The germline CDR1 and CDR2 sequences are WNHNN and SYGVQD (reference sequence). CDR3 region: CASSESWGGQGEQFF. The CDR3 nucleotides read TGCGCCAGCAGTGAGTCGTGGGGGGGCCAGGGTGAGCAGTTCTTC.

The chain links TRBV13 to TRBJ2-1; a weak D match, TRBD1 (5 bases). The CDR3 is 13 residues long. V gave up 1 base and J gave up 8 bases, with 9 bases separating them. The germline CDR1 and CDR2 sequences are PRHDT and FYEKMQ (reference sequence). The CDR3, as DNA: TGTGCCAGCAGCTTAGCCGCAGGGTATGAGCAGTTCTTC. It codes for CASSLAAGYEQFF.

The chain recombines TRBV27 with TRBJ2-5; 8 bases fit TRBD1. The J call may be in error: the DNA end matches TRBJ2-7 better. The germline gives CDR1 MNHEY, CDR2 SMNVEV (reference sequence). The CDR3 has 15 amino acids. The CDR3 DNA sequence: TGTGCCAGCAGTTTATACCTGGACAGGGCATACGAGCAGTACTTC. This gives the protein CASSLYLDRAYEQYF.

Written as DNA, the CDR3 is TGTGCCTGGACAGGGGGCGTCAATGAAAAACTGTTTTTT. It specifies CAWTGGVNEKLFF. The chain links TRBV30 to TRBJ1-4; 8 nucleotides match TRBD1. The germline gives CDR1 GTSNPN, CDR2 SVGIG (reference sequence). The CDR3 covers 13 residues. With 4 bases clipped from V and 5 bases from J, the junction kept 3 bases outside the gene matches. Looking up the rest from reference TRBV30 and TRBJ1-4 gives the full variable domain: SQTIHQWPATLVQPVGSPLSLECTVEGTSNPNLYWYRQAAGRGLQLLFYSVGIGQISSEVPQNLSASRPQDRQFILSSKKLLLSDSGFYLCAWTGGVNEKLFFGSGTQLSVL.

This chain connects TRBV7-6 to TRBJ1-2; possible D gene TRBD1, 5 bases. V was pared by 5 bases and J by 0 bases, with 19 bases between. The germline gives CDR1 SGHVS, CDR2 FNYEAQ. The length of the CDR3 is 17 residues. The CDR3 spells CASSQSGGLVANYGYTF. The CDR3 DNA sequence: TGTGCCAGCAGCCAAAGCGGGGGGTTGGTGGCTAACTATGGCTACACCTTC. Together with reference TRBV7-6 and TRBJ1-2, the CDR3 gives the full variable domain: GAGVSQSPRYKVTKRGQDVALRCDPISGHVSLYWYRQALGQGPEFLTYFNYEAQQDKSGLPNDRFSAERPEGSISTLTIQRTEQRDSAMYRCASSQSGGLVANYGYTFGSGTRLTVV.

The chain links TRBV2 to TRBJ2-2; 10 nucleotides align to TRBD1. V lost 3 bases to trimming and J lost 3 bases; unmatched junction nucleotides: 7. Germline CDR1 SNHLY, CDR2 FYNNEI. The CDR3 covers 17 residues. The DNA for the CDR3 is TGTGCCAGCAGTGAGTACAGCGGGACAGGGGACACCGGGGAGCTGTTTTTT. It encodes CASSEYSGTGDTGELFF.

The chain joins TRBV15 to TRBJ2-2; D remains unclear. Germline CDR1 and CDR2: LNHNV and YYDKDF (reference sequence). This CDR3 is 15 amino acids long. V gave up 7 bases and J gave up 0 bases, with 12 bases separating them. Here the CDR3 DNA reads TGTGCCACCAAGTCCGAGGCCACGAACACCGGGGAGCTGTTTTTT. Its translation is CATKSEATNTGELFF. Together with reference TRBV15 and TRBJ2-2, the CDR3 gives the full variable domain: DAMVIQNPRYQVTQFGKPVTLSCSQTLNHNVMYWYQQKSSQAPKLLFHYYDKDFNNEADTPDNFQSRRPNTSFCFLDIRSPGLGDTAMYLCATKSEATNTGELFFGEGSRLTVL.

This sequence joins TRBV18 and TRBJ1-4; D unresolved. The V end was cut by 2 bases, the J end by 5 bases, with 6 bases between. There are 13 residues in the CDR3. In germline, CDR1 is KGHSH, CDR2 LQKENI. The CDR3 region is CASSPGSNEKLFF. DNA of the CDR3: TGTGCCAGCTCACCAGGGAGCAATGAAAAACTGTTTTTT.

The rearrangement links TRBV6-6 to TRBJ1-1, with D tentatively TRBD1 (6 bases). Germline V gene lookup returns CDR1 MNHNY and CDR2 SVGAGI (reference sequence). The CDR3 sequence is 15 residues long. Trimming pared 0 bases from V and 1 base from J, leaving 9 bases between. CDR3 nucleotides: TGTGCCAGCAGTTACTCTCCGGGACAGAACACTGAAGCTTTCTTT. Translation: CASSYSPGQNTEAFF.

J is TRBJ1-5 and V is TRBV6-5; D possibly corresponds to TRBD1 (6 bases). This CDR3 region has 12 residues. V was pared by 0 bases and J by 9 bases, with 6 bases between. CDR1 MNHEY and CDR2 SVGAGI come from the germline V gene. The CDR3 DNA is TGTGCCAGCAGTTACTCGACAGGGCCCCAGCATTTT. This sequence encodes CASSYSTGPQHF.

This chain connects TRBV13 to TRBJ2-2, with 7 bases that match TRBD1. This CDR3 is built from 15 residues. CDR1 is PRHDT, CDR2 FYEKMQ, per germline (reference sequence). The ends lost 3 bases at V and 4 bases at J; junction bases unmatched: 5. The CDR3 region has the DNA TGTGCCAGCAGCTTTCTAGCAGGGGGCACCGGGGAGCTGTTTTTT. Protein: CASSFLAGGTGELFF.

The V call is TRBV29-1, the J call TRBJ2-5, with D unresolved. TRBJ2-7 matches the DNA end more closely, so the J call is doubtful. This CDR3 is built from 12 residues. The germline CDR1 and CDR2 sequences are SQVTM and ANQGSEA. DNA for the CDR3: TGCAGCGTTAATGACGTTTACTACGAGCAGTACTTC. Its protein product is CSVNDVYYEQYF.

CDR3 sequence: CASSTRAVNTEAFF. In nucleotides, the CDR3 is TGTGCCAGCAGCACGCGGGCGGTCAACACTGAAGCTTTCTTT. The chain uses TRBV5-8 and TRBJ1-1; D ambiguous. The CDR3 length is 14 residues. Trimming pared 4 bases from V and 2 bases from J, leaving 12 bases between. Germline V gene sequence: CDR1 SGHTS, CDR2 YDEGEE.

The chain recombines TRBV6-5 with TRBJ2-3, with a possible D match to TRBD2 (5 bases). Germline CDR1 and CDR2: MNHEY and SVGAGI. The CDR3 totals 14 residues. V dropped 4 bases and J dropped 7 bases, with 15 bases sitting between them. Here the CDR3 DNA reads TGTGCCAGCAGTTTTGGTACGAGAGGGAATACGCAGTATTTT. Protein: CASSFGTRGNTQYF.

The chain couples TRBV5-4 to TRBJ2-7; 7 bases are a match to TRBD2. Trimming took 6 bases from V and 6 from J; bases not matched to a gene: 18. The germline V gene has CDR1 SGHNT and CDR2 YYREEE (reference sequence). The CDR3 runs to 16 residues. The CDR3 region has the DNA TGTGCCAGCACCCATGGGGGGGTGACGTGGGACCCCGAGCAGTACTTC. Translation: CASTHGGVTWDPEQYF.